Presented here are 7 T cell receptor beta chains from one specimen sequenced in a study of graft-versus-host responses after intestinal transplantation. No antigens are known for them. Here immunoSEQ multiplex PCR was the method, and the copy in TCRdb shows in-frame clones only, minus some. The sample has some 85,000 clones, roughly 84% seen once. The sample in question was unstimulated CD8+ T cells sorted from spleen or lymph node cells, obtained before transplant. These receptors were taken from a human donor who was the organ donor for an intestinal transplant.

The V call is TRBV27, the J call TRBJ1-1; the D is unclear. Germline V gene lookup returns CDR1 MNHEY and CDR2 SMNVEV (reference sequence). The CDR3 has 11 residues. With 3 bases removed from V and 5 bases from J, the gap between germline ends came to 4 bases. In DNA form, the CDR3 reads TGTGCCAGCAGTTTTGGGACTGAAGCTTTCTTT. Translating it yields CASSFGTEAFF.

V gene TRBV11-2 combines with J gene TRBJ1-4; D is uncertain. The V gene lost 2 bases and the J gene lost 6 bases, with 7 bases spanning the gap. The CDR3 loop spans 13 amino acids. CDR1 and CDR2 (germline): SGHAT, FQNNGV. The CDR3 here is CASSLYSDEKLFF. The CDR3 region has the DNA TGTGCCAGCAGCTTATATTCGGATGAAAAACTGTTTTTT.

The chain combines TRBV5-4 with TRBJ2-7, with 12 positions matching TRBD1. Trimming at V came to 1 base and at J to 6 bases, leaving 5 bases not matched to a gene. From germline, CDR1 is SGHNT and CDR2 YYREEE (reference sequence). The CDR3 spans 15 residues. CDR3 coding DNA: TGTGCCAGCAGCTTGCCGGGACAGGGGGCTCCCGAGCAGTACTTC. The encoded protein is CASSLPGQGAPEQYF.

This chain connects TRBV27 to TRBJ2-1; D is undetermined. Germline CDR1 is MNHEY and CDR2 is SMNVEV (reference sequence). V lost 5 bases and J lost 4, with 3 bases in between. The CDR3 sequence is 11 residues long. DNA of the CDR3: TGTGCCAGCAGTCATTACAATGAGCAGTTCTTC. This encodes CASSHYNEQFF.

The CDR3 protein is CASSWGNTGELFF. In nucleotides, the CDR3 is TGCGCCAGCAGCTGGGGGAACACCGGGGAGCTGTTTTTT. The chain links TRBV5-1 to TRBJ2-2; D gene uncertain. The germline V gene has CDR1 SGHRS and CDR2 YFSETQ. V was shortened by 3 bases and J by 1 base, with 4 bases between the two germline ends. There are 13 residues in the CDR3.

V usage is TRBV5-4 and J usage is TRBJ2-7, with 7 bases aligning to TRBD2. CDR1 is SGHNT and CDR2 is YYREEE in the germline V gene (reference sequence). The V segment lost 3 bases and the J segment 4 bases; nucleotides outside the gene matches: 10. This CDR3 has 15 amino acids. CDR3 DNA sequence: TGTGCCAGCAGCTCAGACCGGCGGGGGTTTTACGAGCAGTACTTC. Translating it yields CASSSDRRGFYEQYF.

The CDR3 loop is CASRLPGGGEKLFF. CDR3 bases: TGTGCCAGCAGGCTCCCAGGGGGTGGTGAAAAACTGTTTTTT. V usage is TRBV6-1 and J usage is TRBJ1-4; 7 nucleotides align to TRBD1. CDR3 length equals 14 residues. V was clipped by 6 bases and J by 7 bases; unmatched bases: 8. CDR1 is MNHNS, CDR2 SASEGT, per germline.